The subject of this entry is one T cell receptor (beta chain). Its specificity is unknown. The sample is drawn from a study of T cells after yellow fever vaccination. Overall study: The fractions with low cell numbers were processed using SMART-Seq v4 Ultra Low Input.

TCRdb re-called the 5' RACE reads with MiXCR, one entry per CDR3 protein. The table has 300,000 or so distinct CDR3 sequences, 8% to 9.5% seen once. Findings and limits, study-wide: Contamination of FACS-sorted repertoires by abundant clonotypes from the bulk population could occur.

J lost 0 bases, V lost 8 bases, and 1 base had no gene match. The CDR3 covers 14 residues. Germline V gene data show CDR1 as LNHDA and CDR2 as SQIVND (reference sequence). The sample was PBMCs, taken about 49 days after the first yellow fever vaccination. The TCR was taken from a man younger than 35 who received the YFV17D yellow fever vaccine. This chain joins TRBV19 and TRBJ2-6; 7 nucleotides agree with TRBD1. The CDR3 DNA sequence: TGTGCCAGTGACAGGGACTCTGGGGCCAACGTCCTGACTTTC. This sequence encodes CASDRDSGANVLTF.